The TCR beta chain described here comes from a study of blood T cell repertoires in COVID-19. Study overall: The study drew acute and convalescent COVID-19 samples from the United States, Italy and Spain. The analysed material was cDNA or gDNA that came from T cells, B-cell-depleted T cells, or PBMCs.

Original data processing: From reference gene primer amplification, estimates of nucleated cell counts were derived. Clones were read by immunoSEQ multiplex PCR, and TCRdb kept only the in-frame ones, dropping some. V, J and clone size are those of that table, while D and trimming were read from the DNA. The sample consists of tens of thousands of clones, 75% to 90% of them appearing once. The CDR3 spans 14 residues. The J segment lost 5 bases and the V segment lost 9 bases, leaving 10 bases of the junction unmatched. Germline V CDR1 and CDR2: LNHDA, SQIVND (reference sequence). The chain combines TRBV19 with TRBJ2-5, with 9 nucleotides matching TRBD1. The receptor's source is a human donor in a cohort sampled during active COVID-19. The sequenced sample was peripheral blood. CDR3: CASQDRGRSETQYF. In nucleotides, the CDR3 is TGTGCCAGCCAAGACAGGGGGAGGTCGGAGACCCAGTACTTC. The full variable domain, rest sourced from reference TRBV19 and TRBJ2-5, is DGGITQSPKYLFRKEGQNVTLSCEQNLNHDAMYWYRQDPGQGLRLIYYSQIVNDFQKGDIAEGYSVSREKKESFPLTVTSAQKNPTAFYLCASQDRGRSETQYFGPGTRLLVL.